Listed here is a single TCR beta chain. The antigen remains undetermined. This entry is derived from a study of cytomegalovirus exposure and HLA in healthy donors. Overall study results and limits: Solely CMV serostatus was available to characterize immune exposure. At a 0.05 false discovery rate, a later analysis found around 15,000 TCR beta sequences to be associated with HLA alleles.

CDR3 length: 14 residues. Looked up from germline, CDR1 is GTSNPN and CDR2 is SVGIG (reference sequence). The V gene lost 2 bases and the J gene lost 8 bases, with 13 bases spanning the gap. The PCR had 60 Vbeta and 13 Jbeta primers. Libraries were prepared by immunoSEQ multiplex PCR; TCRdb keeps only in-frame clonotypes and omits some of them. The data contain some 180,000 clones, approximately 82% of them seen just once; the ten biggest clones take up less than 2%. Sequenced sample: PBMCs. This rearrangement joins TRBV30 to TRBJ1-6, with D unclear. The sequence was obtained from a man aged 35-49 years in good health and CMV-seropositive. As DNA, the CDR3 is TGTGCCTGGAGTCCCTCGGGGTCAGATTCACCCCTCCACTTT. Amino acids: CAWSPSGSDSPLHF.